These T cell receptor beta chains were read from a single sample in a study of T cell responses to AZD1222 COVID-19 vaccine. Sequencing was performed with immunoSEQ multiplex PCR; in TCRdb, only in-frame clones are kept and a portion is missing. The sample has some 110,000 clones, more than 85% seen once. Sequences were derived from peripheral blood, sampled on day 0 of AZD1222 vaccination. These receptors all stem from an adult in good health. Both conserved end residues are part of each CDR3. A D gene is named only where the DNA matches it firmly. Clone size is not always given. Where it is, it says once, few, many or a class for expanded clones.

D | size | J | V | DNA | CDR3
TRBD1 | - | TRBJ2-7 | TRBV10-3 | TGTGCCATCAGTGAGGAGGGGGCATCATACGAGCAGTACTTC | CAISEEGASYEQYF
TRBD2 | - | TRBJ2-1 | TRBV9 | TGTGCCAGCAGCGAGACTAGCGGGAGAAGTGATGAGCAGTTCTTC | CASSETSGRSDEQFF
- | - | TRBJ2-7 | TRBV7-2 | TGTGCCAGCATTCGGGACCTCACTGACTACGAGCAGTACTTC | CASIRDLTDYEQYF
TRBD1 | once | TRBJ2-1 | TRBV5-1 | TGCGCCAGCAGCCGGGACAGCTCCCGAAACAATGAGCAGTTCTTC | CASSRDSSRNNEQFF
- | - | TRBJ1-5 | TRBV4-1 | TGCGCCAGCAGCCAGGGGAGCTATAGCAATCAGCCCCAGCATTTT | CASSQGSYSNQPQHF
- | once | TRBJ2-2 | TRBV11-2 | TGTGCCAGCAGCCTCAGGGACTACACCGGGGAGCTGTTTTTT | CASSLRDYTGELFF
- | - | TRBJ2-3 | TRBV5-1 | TGCGCCAGCAGCTTGTTAGAGGATACGCAGTATTTT | CASSLLEDTQYF
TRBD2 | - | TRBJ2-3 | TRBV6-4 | TGTGCCAGCAGTGAGGGGACTAGCGCCACAGATACGCAGTATTTT | CASSEGTSATDTQYF
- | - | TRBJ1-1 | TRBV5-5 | TGTGCCAGCAGTTTCTCCGCCAACACTGAAGCTTTCTTT | CASSFSANTEAFF
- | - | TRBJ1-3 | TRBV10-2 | TGCGCCAGCAGTCCCGGTTTCAGTCCTGGAAACACCATATATTTT | CASSPGFSPGNTIYF
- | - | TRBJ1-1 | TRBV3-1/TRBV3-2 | TGTGCCAGCAGCCTAAGGACTGAAGCTTTCTTT | CASSLRTEAFF
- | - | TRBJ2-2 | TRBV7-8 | TGTGCCAGCATCCCCCTCCCTCTAGCGCCGACCGGGGAGCTGTTTTTT | CASIPLPLAPTGELFF
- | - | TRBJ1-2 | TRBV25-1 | TGTGCCAGCAGTGAAAAGGCCAGCCTATATGGCTACACCTTC | CASSEKASLYGYTF
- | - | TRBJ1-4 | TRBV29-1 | TGCAGCGTTGAAGTTTTGGCAGGGTCCGTTGAAAAACTGTTTTTT | CSVEVLAGSVEKLFF
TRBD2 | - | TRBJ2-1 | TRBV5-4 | TGTGCCAGCAGCCCCCCTAGCGGGCTAGGCTACAATGAGCAGTTCTTC | CASSPPSGLGYNEQFF
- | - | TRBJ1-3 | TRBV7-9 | TGTGCCAGCAGCTTTGGCCGGTCCTCTGGAAACACCATATATTTT | CASSFGRSSGNTIYF
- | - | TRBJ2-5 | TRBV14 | TGTGCCAGCAGCCCTGAAACAGGGTCGGAGGAGACCCAGTACTTC | CASSPETGSEETQYF
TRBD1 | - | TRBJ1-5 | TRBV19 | TGTGCCAGTAGTTCATCAGGGGGCCGGCAGCCCCAGCATTTT | CASSSSGGRQPQHF
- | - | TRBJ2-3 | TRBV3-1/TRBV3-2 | TGTGCCAGCAGCCCGACTCAGAATTCCCCGGGTGGGACGCAGTATTTT | CASSPTQNSPGGTQYF
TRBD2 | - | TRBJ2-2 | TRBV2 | TGTGCCAGCAGCGCTAGCGGGAGGGAGAGCGGGGAGCTGTTTTTT | CASSASGRESGELFF
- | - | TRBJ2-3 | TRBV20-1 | TGCAGTGCTACCATCTCAGATACGCAGTATTTT | CSATISDTQYF
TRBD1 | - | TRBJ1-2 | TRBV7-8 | TGTGCCAGCAGCTTAGCCGGACAGGGGGATGGCTACACCTTC | CASSLAGQGDGYTF
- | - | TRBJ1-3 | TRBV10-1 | TGCGCCAGCAGTGATCGGGGTGACACCATATATTTT | CASSDRGDTIYF
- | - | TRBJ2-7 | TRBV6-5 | TGTGCCAGCATCCCCCGACAGGCCTTCTCCTACGAGCAGTACTTC | CASIPRQAFSYEQYF
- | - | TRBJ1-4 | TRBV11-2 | TGTGCCAGCAGCACCCAGGGGCTTATTGAAAAACTGTTTTTT | CASSTQGLIEKLFF
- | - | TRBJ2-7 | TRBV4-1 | TGCGCCAGCAGCCAATTCACTAAGTCCTACGAGCAGTACTTC | CASSQFTKSYEQYF
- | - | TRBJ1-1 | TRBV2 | TGTGCCAGCAGTGAAGCTTCCGCAGTGAACACTGAAGCTTTCTTT | CASSEASAVNTEAFF
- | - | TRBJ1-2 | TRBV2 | TGTGCCAGCACCTCGGCGGGGGGCTACACCTTC | CASTSAGGYTF
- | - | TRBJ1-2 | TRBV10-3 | TGTGCCATCAGCCCGGGCCCTACTAACTATGGCTACACCTTC | CAISPGPTNYGYTF
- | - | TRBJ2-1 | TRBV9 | TGTGCCAGCAGCGTAGGGCCTAATGAGCAGTTCTTC | CASSVGPNEQFF
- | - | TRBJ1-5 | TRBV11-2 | TGTGCCAGCAGCTTAGGCTGGGGGCAGCCCCAGCATTTT | CASSLGWGQPQHF
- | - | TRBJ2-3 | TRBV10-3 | TGTGCCATCAGTGATTACACCGCTAGCACAGATACGCAGTATTTT | CAISDYTASTDTQYF
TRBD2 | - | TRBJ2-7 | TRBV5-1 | TGCGCCAGCAGGGGACTAGCGGATTCATACGAGCAGTACTTC | CASRGLADSYEQYF
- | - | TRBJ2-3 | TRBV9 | TGTGCCAGCAGCGCTAGCACAGATACGCAGTATTTT | CASSASTDTQYF
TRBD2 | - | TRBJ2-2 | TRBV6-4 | TGTGCCAGCAGAGCGGGAGGTGACACCGGGGAGCTGTTTTTT | CASRAGGDTGELFF
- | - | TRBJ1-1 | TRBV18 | TGTGCCAGCTCACCTCTGGAAAAGAACACTGAAGCTTTCTTT | CASSPLEKNTEAFF
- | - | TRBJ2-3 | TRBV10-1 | TGCGCCAGCAGTGAGTCGCGAGATACGCAGTATTTT | CASSESRDTQYF
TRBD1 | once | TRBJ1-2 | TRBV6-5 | TGTGCCAGCAGTTGGGACAGGGCAATTAACTATGGCTACACCTTC | CASSWDRAINYGYTF
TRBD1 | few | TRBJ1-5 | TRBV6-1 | TGTGCCAGCAGTGAAGGGACAGGGGCCGAGGGCAATCAGCCCCAGCATTTT | CASSEGTGAEGNQPQHF
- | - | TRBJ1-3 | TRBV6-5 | TGTGCCAGCAGTTCATCTGCTGGAAACACCATATATTTT | CASSSSAGNTIYF
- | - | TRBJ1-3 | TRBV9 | TGTGCCAGCAGCGGATACTATACCGACACCATATATTTT | CASSGYYTDTIYF
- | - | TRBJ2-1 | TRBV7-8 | TGTGCCAGCAGCTTAGGGACGGACACCTCCTACAATGAGCAGTTCTTC | CASSLGTDTSYNEQFF
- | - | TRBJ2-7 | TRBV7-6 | TGTGCCAGCAGCCACGGGACTGATAGCTCCTACGAGCAGTACTTC | CASSHGTDSSYEQYF
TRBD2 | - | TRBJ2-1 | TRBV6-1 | TGTGCCAGCAGTGAACAGCGGGAGGGCCAGCAGTTCTTC | CASSEQREGQQFF
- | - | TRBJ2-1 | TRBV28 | TGTGCCAGCAGTCCTTACAATGAGCAGTTCTTC | CASSPYNEQFF
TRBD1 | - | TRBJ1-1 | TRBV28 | TGTGCCAGCAGTTCGGGGGACAGGGTAATGGGAATGAACACTGAAGCTTTCTTT | CASSSGDRVMGMNTEAFF
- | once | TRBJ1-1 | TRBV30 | TGTGCCTGGAGTACGAACACTGAAGCTTTCTTT | CAWSTNTEAFF
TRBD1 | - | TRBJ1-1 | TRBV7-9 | TGTGCCAGCGGCCGTCCACAGGGGCGGAACACTGAAGCTTTCTTT | CASGRPQGRNTEAFF
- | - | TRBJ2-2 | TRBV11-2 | TGTGCCAGCAGCTTAGGGACGGAGAACACCGGGGAGCTGTTTTTT | CASSLGTENTGELFF
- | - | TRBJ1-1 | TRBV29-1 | TGCAGCGTTGGGACGGTGAACACTGAAGCTTTCTTT | CSVGTVNTEAFF
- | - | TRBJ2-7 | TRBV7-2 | TGTGCCAGCAGCTTTGACAGCTACGAGCAGTACTTC | CASSFDSYEQYF
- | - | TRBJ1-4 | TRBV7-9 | TGTGCCAGCAGCCCCCCCTCCCGGGGTAATGAAAAACTGTTTTTT | CASSPPSRGNEKLFF
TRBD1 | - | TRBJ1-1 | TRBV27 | TGTGCCAGCAGTTTACGACTCACTACAGGGGTCGCAGCTGAAGCTTTCTTT | CASSLRLTTGVAAEAFF
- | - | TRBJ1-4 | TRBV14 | TGTGCCAGCAGCCAAGTAGCGGGTCATAATGAAAAACTGTTTTTT | CASSQVAGHNEKLFF
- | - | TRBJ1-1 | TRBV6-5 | TGTGCCAGCAGTAGACAGGCCCAAAGCTACACTGAAGCTTTCTTT | CASSRQAQSYTEAFF
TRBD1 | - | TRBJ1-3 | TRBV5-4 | TGTGCCAGCAGCTTTGGGGGACAGGGACGAGCGAGAGGAAACACCATATATTTT | CASSFGGQGRARGNTIYF
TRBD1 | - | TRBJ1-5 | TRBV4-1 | TGCGCCAGCAGCCAGGGAGGACAGGGGAATGGCCAGCCCCAGCATTTT | CASSQGGQGNGQPQHF
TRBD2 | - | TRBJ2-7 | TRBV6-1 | TGTGCCAGCAGTGAGGGAGACGGGGGGGAGCAGTACTTC | CASSEGDGGEQYF
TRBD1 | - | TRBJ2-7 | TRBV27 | TGTGCCAGCAACCCCGGCCCGGACAGGTCCTACGAGCAGTACTTC | CASNPGPDRSYEQYF
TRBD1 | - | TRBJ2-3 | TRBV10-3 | TGTGCCATCAGACTATCCCGGGACAGAAATACGCAGTATTTT | CAIRLSRDRNTQYF